Each of the 4 T cell receptor beta chains below was sequenced from the same sample in a study of regulatory T cells in long-lasting Graves disease. Time point described: persistent/refractory GD, antithyroid drugs over 5 years with positive TRAb. From PBMCs, RNA was extracted and then used to make the TCR library. Arm-PCR of CDR3 regions and iRepertoire HTBI primers were used to build TCR beta libraries. MiXCR was run by TCRdb on the multiplex PCR reads, yielding one entry per CDR3 protein. The sample records hundreds of thousands of distinct CDR3 sequences, less than 25% being singletons. Here the sequenced sample was peripheral blood mononuclear cells (PBMCs), taken when the disease was refractory, from a patient treated with antithyroid drugs. The receptors derive from a female donor with Graves disease.

This chain connects TRBV20-1 to TRBJ2-5; TRBD2 matches 8 bases. This CDR3 contains 14 residues. Germline CDR1 DFQATT, CDR2 SNEGSKA (reference sequence). CDR3 DNA: TGCAGCGGGGGACCGGGGGGGCCTCAAGAGACCCAGTACTTC. Amino acid sequence: CSGGPGGPQETQYF.

This clonotype was seen a single time. Since a much larger clone is just one base distant, this may be a read error. The CDR3 does not close with the conserved phenylalanine or tryptophan, likely indicating a read error. The chain has TRBV7-2 and TRBJ1-1; 10 positions agree with TRBD1. CDR1 is SGHTA, CDR2 FQGNSA, per germline. The length of the CDR3 is 16 residues. J gave up 0 bases and V 5 bases, and 6 bases lay outside the gene matches. For the CDR3, the DNA is TGTGCCAGCAGCGCGGGACAGGGGCGATTGAACACTGAAGCTTTCCTT. Translated: CASSAGQGRLNTEAFL.

The genes are TRBV4-1 and TRBJ1-1, with unresolved D. V was pared by 0 bases and J by 5 bases, with 13 bases between. The CDR3 has 15 residues. Germline CDR1 reads MGHRA; CDR2 reads YSYEKL. The CDR3 nucleotides are TGCGCCAGCAGCCAAGAAAGAGCAGGTGGAACTGAAGCTTTCTTT. This gives the protein CASSQERAGGTEAFF.

This clonotype appeared a single time. A single base separates this from a much larger clone, so it may be a read error. The V gene is TRBV6-9, the J gene TRBJ2-5; TRBD1 agrees at 7 bases. The CDR3 is 17 residues long. Germline V CDR1 and CDR2: MNHGY, SVAAGI. The CDR3 coding sequence is TGTGGCAGCAGTTACACCGACGGGACAGCCCTCCGAGAGACCCAGTACTTC. Amino acids: CGSSYTDGTALRETQYF.